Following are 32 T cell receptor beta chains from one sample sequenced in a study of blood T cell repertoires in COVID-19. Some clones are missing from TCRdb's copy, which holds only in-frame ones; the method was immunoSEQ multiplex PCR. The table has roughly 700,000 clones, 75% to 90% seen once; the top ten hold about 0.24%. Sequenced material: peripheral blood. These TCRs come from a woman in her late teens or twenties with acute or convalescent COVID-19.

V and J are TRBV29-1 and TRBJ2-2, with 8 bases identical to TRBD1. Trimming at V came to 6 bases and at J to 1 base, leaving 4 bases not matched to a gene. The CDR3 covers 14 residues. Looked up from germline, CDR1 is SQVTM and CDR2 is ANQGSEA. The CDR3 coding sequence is TGCAGCGTGGCGGGACAGGTGAACACCGGGGAGCTGTTTTTT. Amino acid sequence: CSVAGQVNTGELFF.

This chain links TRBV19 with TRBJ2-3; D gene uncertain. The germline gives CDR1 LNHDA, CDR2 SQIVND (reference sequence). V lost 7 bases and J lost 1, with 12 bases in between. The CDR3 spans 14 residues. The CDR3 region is CASKSRGGTDTQYF. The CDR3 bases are TGTGCCAGTAAATCCAGAGGAGGCACAGATACGCAGTATTTT. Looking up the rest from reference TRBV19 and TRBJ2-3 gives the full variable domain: DGGITQSPKYLFRKEGQNVTLSCEQNLNHDAMYWYRQDPGQGLRLIYYSQIVNDFQKGDIAEGYSVSREKKESFPLTVTSAQKNPTAFYLCASKSRGGTDTQYFGPGTRLTVL.

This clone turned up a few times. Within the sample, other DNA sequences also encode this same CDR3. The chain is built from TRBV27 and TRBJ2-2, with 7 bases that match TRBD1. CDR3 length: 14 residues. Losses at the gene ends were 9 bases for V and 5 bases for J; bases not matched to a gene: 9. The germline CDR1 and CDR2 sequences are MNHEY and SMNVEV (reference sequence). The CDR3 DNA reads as TGTGCCAGTACCCCAGGGGGAAGGACCGGGGAGCTGTTTTTT. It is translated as CASTPGGRTGELFF.

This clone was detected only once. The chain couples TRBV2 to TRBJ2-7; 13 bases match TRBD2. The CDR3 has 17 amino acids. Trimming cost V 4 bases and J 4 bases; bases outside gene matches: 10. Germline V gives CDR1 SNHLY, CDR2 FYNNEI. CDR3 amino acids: CASSGLAGGSSLYEQYF. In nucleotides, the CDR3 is TGTGCCAGCAGTGGACTAGCGGGGGGATCGTCCCTGTACGAGCAGTACTTC. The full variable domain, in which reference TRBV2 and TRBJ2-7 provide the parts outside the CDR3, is EPEVTQTPSHQVTQMGQEVILRCVPISNHLYFYWYRQILGQKVEFLVSFYNNEISEKSEIFDDQFSVERPDGSNFTLKIRSTKLEDSAMYFCASSGLAGGSSLYEQYFGPGTRLTVT.

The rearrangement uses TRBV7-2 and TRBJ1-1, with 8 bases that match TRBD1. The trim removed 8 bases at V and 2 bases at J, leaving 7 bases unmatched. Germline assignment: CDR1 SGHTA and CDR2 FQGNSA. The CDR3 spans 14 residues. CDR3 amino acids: CASRRTGINTEAFF. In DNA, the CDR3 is TGTGCCAGCCGCAGGACAGGGATTAACACTGAAGCTTTCTTT.

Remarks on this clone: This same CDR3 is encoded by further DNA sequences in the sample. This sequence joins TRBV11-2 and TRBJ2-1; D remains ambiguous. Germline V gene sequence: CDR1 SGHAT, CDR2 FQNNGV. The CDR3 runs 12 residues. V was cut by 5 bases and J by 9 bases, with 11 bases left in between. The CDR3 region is CASSHLGGEQFF. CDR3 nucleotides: TGTGCCAGCAGCCATCTTGGCGGTGAGCAGTTCTTC.

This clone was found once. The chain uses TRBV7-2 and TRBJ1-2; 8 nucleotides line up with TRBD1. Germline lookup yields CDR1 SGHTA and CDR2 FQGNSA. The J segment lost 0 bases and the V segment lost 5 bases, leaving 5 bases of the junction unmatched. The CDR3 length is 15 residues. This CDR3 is CASSLGQGANYGYTF. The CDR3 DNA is TGTGCCAGCAGCCTCGGACAGGGAGCTAACTATGGCTACACCTTC.

The CDR3 loop reads CASGTGDRNQPQHF. DNA of the CDR3: TGTGCTAGTGGTACCGGGGACAGAAATCAGCCCCAGCATTTT. The chain has TRBV12-5 and TRBJ1-5; 7 positions agree with TRBD1. The CDR3 sequence is 14 residues long. Germline V gives CDR1 LGHNT, CDR2 FRNRAP. After removal of 5 bases from V and 4 bases from J, the junction contained 5 bases not matched to a gene. Complete variable domain (other parts from reference TRBV12-5 and TRBJ1-5): DARVTQTPRHKVTEMGQEVTMRCQPILGHNTVFWYRQTMMQGLELLAYFRNRAPLDDSGMPKDRFSAEMPDATLATLKIQPSEPRDSAVYFCASGTGDRNQPQHFGDGTRLSIL.

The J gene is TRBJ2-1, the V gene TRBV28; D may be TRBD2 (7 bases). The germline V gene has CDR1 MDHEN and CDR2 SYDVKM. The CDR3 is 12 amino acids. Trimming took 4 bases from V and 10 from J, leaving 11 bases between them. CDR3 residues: CASSWEGGEQFF. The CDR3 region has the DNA TGTGCCAGCAGTTGGGAGGGGGGAGAGCAGTTCTTC.

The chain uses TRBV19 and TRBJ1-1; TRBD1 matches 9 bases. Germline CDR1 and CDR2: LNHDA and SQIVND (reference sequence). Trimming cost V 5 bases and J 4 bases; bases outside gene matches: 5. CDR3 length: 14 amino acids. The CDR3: CASSPWDRVTEAFF. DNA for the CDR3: TGTGCCAGTAGTCCCTGGGACAGGGTCACTGAAGCTTTCTTT.

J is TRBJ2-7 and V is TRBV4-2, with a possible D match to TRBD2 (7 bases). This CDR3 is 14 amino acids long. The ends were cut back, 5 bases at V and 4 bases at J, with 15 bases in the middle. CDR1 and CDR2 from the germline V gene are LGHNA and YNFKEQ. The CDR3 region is CASSVLGGPYEQYF. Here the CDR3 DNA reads TGTGCCAGCAGCGTCTTGGGGGGGCCTTACGAGCAGTACTTC.

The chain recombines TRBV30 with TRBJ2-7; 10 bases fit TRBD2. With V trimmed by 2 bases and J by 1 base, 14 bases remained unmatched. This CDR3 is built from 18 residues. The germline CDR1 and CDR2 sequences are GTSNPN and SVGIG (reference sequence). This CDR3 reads CAWSTRTSGRLTSYEQYF. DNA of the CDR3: TGTGCCTGGAGTACTAGGACTAGCGGAAGATTAACGTCCTACGAGCAGTACTTC.

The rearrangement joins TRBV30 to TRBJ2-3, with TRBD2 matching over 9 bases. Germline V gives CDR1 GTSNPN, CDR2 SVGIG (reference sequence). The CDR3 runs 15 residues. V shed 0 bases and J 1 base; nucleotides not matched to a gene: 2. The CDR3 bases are TGTGCCTGGAGTGTAATAGCGGGGGGCACAGATACGCAGTATTTT. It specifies CAWSVIAGGTDTQYF.

Here the CDR3 reads CASSLTPRYGYTF. The CDR3 bases are TGCGCCAGCAGCCTAACTCCTAGGTATGGCTACACCTTC. This chain links TRBV5-1 with TRBJ1-2; D is ambiguous. Trimming took off 4 bases at V and 5 bases at J, with 12 bases between the two ends. The CDR3 covers 13 residues. Germline CDR1 reads SGHRS; CDR2 reads YFSETQ.

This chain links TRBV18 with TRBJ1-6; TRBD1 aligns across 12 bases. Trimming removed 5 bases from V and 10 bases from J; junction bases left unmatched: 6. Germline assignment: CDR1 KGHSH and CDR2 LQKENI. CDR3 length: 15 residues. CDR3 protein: CASSTGQGARSPLHF. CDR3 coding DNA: TGTGCCAGCTCAACGGGACAGGGGGCAAGATCACCCCTCCACTTT.

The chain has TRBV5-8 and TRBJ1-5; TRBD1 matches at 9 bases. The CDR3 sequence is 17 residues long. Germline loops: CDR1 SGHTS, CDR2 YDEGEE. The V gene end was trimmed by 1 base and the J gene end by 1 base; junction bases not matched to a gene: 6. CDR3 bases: TGTGCCAGCAGCTTGCGTGTCGGGACAGGGAGCAATCAGCCCCAGCATTTT. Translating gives CASSLRVGTGSNQPQHF.

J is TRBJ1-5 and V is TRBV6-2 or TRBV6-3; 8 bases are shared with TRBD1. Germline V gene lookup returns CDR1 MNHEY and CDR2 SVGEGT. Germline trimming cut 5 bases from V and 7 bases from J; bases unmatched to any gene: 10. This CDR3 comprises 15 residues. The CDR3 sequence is CASSTHSGGGQPQHF. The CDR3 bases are TGTGCCAGCAGTACCCATTCAGGGGGCGGGCAGCCCCAGCATTTT.

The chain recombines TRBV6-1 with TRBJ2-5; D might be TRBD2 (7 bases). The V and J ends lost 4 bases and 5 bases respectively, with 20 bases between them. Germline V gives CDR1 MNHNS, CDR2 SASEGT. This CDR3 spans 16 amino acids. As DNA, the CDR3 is TGTGCCAGCAGTGTGGAGGGGGGGGCCCACTCGGAGACCCAGTACTTC. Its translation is CASSVEGGAHSETQYF.

The CDR3 coding sequence is TGTGCCAGCAGCCCTCTCGGGTCGAACACTGAAGCTTTCTTT. It yields the protein CASSPLGSNTEAFF. The chain uses TRBV7-6 and TRBJ1-1; D is unresolved. The length of the CDR3 is 14 residues. The V gene lost 5 bases and the J gene lost 1 base, with 11 bases spanning the gap. Germline CDR1 reads SGHVS; CDR2 reads FNYEAQ.

The CDR3 spells CASSHSAGTGVEKLFF. The CDR3 DNA follows: TGTGCCAGCAGTCACTCCGCCGGGACAGGGGTGGAAAAACTGTTTTTT. The gene calls are TRBV27 and TRBJ1-4, with 10 bases fitting TRBD1. Germline V gives CDR1 MNHEY, CDR2 SMNVEV (reference sequence). CDR3 length equals 16 residues. Trimming removed 5 bases from V and 8 bases from J; junction bases left unmatched: 11.

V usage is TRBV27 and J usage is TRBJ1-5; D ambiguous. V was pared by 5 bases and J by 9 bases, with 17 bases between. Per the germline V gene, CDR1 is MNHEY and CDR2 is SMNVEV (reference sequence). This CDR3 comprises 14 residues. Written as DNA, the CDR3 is TGTGCCAGCAGTCGGCAAGTCAGACTGGGGCCCCAGCATTTT. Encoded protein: CASSRQVRLGPQHF.

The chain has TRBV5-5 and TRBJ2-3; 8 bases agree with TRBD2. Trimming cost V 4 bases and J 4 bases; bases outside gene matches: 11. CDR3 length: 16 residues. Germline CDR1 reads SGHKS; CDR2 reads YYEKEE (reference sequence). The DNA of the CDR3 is TGTGCCAGCAGCGGAGCATCGGGGGGGCTTCCAGATACGCAGTATTTT. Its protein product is CASSGASGGLPDTQYF. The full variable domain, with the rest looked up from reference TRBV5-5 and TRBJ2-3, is DAGVTQSPTHLIKTRGQQVTLRCSPISGHKSVSWYQQVLGQGPQFIFQYYEKEERGRGNFPDRFSARQFPNYSSELNVNALLLGDSALYLCASSGASGGLPDTQYFGPGTRLTVL.

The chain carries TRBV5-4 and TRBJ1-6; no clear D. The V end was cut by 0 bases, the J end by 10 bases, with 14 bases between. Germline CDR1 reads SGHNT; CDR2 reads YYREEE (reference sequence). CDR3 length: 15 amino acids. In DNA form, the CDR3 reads TGTGCCAGCAGCTTGGAGAGAAACACGGGGTCACCCCTCCACTTT. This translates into CASSLERNTGSPLHF.

The CDR3 nucleotides read TGCGCCAGCAGCTCACTATACGAGCAGTACTTC. Its protein is CASSSLYEQYF. The J gene is TRBJ2-7, the V gene TRBV5-1; D not certain. V gave up 3 bases and J gave up 4 bases, with 5 bases separating them. This CDR3 has 11 amino acids. CDR1 SGHRS and CDR2 YFSETQ come from the germline V gene.

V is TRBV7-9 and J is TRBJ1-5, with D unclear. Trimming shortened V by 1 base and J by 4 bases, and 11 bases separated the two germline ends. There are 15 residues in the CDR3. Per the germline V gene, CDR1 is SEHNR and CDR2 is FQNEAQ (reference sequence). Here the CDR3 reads CASSLVVLRNQPQHF. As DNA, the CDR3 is TGTGCCAGCAGCTTAGTAGTTCTCAGGAATCAGCCCCAGCATTTT. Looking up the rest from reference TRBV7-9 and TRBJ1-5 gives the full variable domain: DTGVSQNPRHKITKRGQNVTFRCDPISEHNRLYWYRQTLGQGPEFLTYFQNEAQLEKSRLLSDRFSAERPKGSFSTLEIQRTEQGDSAMYLCASSLVVLRNQPQHFGDGTRLSIL.

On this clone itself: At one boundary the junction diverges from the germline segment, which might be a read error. CDR3 nucleotide sequence: TGTGCCAGCAGCCTAAACATCCGCTCCCACGAGCAGTACTTC. It encodes CASSLNIRSHEQYF. The chain has TRBV3-1 (or the pseudogene TRBV3-2) and TRBJ2-7; the D is unclear. CDR1 is LGHDT and CDR2 is YNNKEL in the germline V gene (reference sequence). The CDR3 has 14 amino acids.

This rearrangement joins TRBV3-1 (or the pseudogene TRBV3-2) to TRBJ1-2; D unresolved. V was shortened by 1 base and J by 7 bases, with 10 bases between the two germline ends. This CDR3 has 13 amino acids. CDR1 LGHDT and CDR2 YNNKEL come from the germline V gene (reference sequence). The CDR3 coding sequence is TGTGCCAGCAGCCAAGTTCAGGCTCGTGGCTACACCTTC. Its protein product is CASSQVQARGYTF.

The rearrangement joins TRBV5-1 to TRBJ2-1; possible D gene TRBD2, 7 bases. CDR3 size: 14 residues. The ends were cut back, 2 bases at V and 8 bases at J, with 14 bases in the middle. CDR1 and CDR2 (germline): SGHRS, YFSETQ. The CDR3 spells CASSLGGAMDEQFF. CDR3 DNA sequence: TGCGCCAGCAGCTTAGGGGGGGCCATGGATGAGCAGTTCTTC.

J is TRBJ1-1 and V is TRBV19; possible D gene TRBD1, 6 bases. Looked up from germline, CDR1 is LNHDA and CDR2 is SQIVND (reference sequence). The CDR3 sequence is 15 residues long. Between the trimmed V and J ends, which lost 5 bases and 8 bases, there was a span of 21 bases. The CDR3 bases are TGTGCCAGTAGTTTCCAGGGGACGGCGCTATCAGAAGCTTTCTTT. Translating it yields CASSFQGTALSEAFF.

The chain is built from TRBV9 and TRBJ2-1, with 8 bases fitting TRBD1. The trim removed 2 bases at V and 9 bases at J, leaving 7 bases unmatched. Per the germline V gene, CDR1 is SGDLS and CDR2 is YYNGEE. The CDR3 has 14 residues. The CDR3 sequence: CASSVQQGDSEQFF. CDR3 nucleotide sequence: TGTGCCAGCAGCGTTCAACAGGGGGATAGTGAGCAGTTCTTC.

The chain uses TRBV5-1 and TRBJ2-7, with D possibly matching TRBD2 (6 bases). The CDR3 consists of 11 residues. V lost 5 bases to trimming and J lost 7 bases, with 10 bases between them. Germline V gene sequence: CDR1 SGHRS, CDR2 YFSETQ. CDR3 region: CASSSAGEQYF. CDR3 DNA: TGCGCCAGCAGTTCGGCGGGGGAGCAGTACTTC.

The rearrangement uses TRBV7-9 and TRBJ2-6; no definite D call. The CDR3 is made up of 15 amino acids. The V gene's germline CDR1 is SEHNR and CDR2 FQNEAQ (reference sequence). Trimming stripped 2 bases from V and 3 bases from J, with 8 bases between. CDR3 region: CASSLSRSGANVLTF. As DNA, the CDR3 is TGTGCCAGCAGCTTATCACGGAGTGGGGCCAACGTCCTGACTTTC.